Below, 21 T cell receptor beta chains from the same sample are listed, as sequenced in a study of neurological immune-mediated disorders. TCRdb called the 5' RACE reads again in MiXCR, with one record for every CDR3 protein. The table has approximately 60,000 distinct CDR3 sequences, approximately 4% seen once. Sequenced: PBMCs. These receptors were taken from a woman in her twenties or thirties with multiple sclerosis.

Regarding this clonotype: Relative to the germline gene, one junction end is altered; a read error may explain this. This chain connects TRBV6-5 to TRBJ1-6; perhaps TRBD1 as D (6 bases). CDR1 MNHEY and CDR2 SVGAGI come from the germline V gene. The CDR3 is made up of 16 amino acids. The CDR3 DNA reads TGTGCCAGCACCATCGTGGCAGGGGATTATAATTCACCCCTACACTTT. Protein product: CASTIVAGDYNSPLHF.

This clonotype came up many times. The rearrangement joins TRBV15 to TRBJ2-1; 7 nucleotides align to TRBD2. Germline V gene lookup returns CDR1 LNHNV and CDR2 YYDKDF (reference sequence). V was clipped by 5 bases and J by 4 bases; unmatched bases: 11. The CDR3 is made up of 16 amino acids. CDR3 bases: TGTGCCACCAGCGGAACTGGCGGGAGAGTGTACAATGAGCAGTTCTTC. It yields the protein CATSGTGGRVYNEQFF.

This clonotype was seen many times. This sequence joins TRBV6-6 and TRBJ2-4; 7 bases fit TRBD1. CDR1 is MNHNY and CDR2 is SVGAGI in the germline V gene (reference sequence). This CDR3 spans 17 amino acids. V was pared by 3 bases and J by 4 bases, with 12 bases of the junction left unmatched. In DNA form, the CDR3 reads TGTGCCAGCAGTTATCACCCGACCGGGACAGAAAAAAACATTCAGTACTTC. This codes for CASSYHPTGTEKNIQYF.

In this sample, this clonotype turned up many times. J is TRBJ2-7 and V is TRBV28; TRBD2 aligns across 7 bases. V shed 4 bases, J shed 2 bases, and the junction held 2 bases outside the gene matches. CDR1 is MDHEN, CDR2 SYDVKM, per germline. The CDR3 loop spans 13 amino acids. The CDR3 sequence: CASSSSGAYEQYF. Here the CDR3 DNA reads TGTGCCAGCAGTTCCAGCGGGGCCTACGAGCAGTACTTC.

This clonotype was recorded at least ten times. This chain links TRBV7-2 with TRBJ2-1, with TRBD2 matching 11 bases. The CDR3 covers 16 residues. Looked up from germline, CDR1 is SGHTA and CDR2 is FQGNSA. The V segment lost 5 bases and the J segment 1 base; nucleotides outside the gene matches: 4. CDR3 sequence reads: CASSASSGGSYNEQFF. As DNA, the CDR3 is TGTGCCAGCAGCGCCTCTAGCGGGGGGTCCTACAATGAGCAGTTCTTC.

In its sample, this clonotype was seen many times. The chain couples TRBV20-1 to TRBJ1-2; TRBD1 is a possible D gene (6 bases). Trimming stripped 0 bases from V and 8 bases from J, with 19 bases between. This CDR3 has 15 residues. Germline V gene data show CDR1 as DFQATT and CDR2 as SNEGSKA (reference sequence). The CDR3 sequence: CSAREGRGALEGYTF. As DNA, the CDR3 is TGCAGTGCTAGAGAGGGAAGGGGGGCTCTCGAGGGCTACACCTTC.

This clonotype has ten or more counts. The chain links TRBV18 to TRBJ2-3; no clear D. V dropped 2 bases and J dropped 1 base, with 10 bases sitting between them. Germline CDR1 reads KGHSH; CDR2 reads LQKENI. The CDR3 totals 15 residues. The CDR3 spells CASSPILSGTDTQYF. CDR3 DNA sequence: TGTGCCAGCTCACCAATCCTCTCGGGCACAGATACGCAGTATTTT.

The chain links TRBV11-2 to TRBJ2-7, with D hard to call. This CDR3 comprises 13 residues. Germline V gene sequence: CDR1 SGHAT, CDR2 FQNNGV. Trimming shortened V by 1 base and J by 5 bases, and 9 bases separated the two germline ends. The CDR3 is CASSLVGQNEQYF. CDR3 bases: TGTGCCAGCAGCTTAGTTGGGCAGAACGAGCAGTACTTC.

This clonotype was seen repeatedly, ten times or more. The chain has TRBV4-1 and TRBJ2-7; a possible D gene is TRBD1 (5 bases). The length of the CDR3 is 13 residues. Trimming pared 0 bases from V and 6 bases from J, leaving 9 bases between. From germline, CDR1 is MGHRA and CDR2 YSYEKL. This CDR3 reads CASSQDPRVEQYF. CDR3 sequence (DNA): TGCGCCAGCAGCCAAGACCCCAGGGTCGAGCAGTACTTC.

This clonotype appeared many times. The rearrangement joins TRBV24-1 to TRBJ2-2, with 7 bases that match TRBD1. Germline CDR1 reads KGHDR; CDR2 reads SFDVKD. V dropped 7 bases and J dropped 4; count of bases not matched to a gene: 5. The CDR3 consists of 14 residues. CDR3 DNA sequence: TGTGCCACCAGGGACAGGCAGCCCACCGGGGAGCTGTTTTTT. It translates to CATRDRQPTGELFF.

There are many counts of this clonotype. The chain has TRBV6-6 and TRBJ1-4; 9 positions agree with TRBD1. The V gene end was trimmed by 2 bases and the J gene end by 12 bases; junction bases not matched to a gene: 13. CDR3 length: 16 amino acids. The V gene's germline CDR1 is MNHNY and CDR2 SVGAGI (reference sequence). CDR3 sequence: CASSYPTGGGVVELFF. CDR3 coding DNA: TGTGCCAGCAGTTACCCTACAGGGGGCGGGGTAGTAGAACTGTTTTTT.

This clonotype occurred many times. The gene calls are TRBV5-1 and TRBJ2-5; no firm D call. CDR1 is SGHRS, CDR2 YFSETQ, per germline. CDR3 length equals 14 residues. Trimming cost V 2 bases and J 5 bases, with 13 bases left between them. CDR3 amino acids: CASSFLGFGETQYF. The CDR3 DNA sequence: TGCGCCAGCAGCTTTCTCGGGTTTGGCGAGACCCAGTACTTC. Full variable domain (remainder filled in from reference TRBV5-1 and TRBJ2-5): KAGVTQTPRYLIKTRGQQVTLSCSPISGHRSVSWYQQTPGQGLQFLFEYFSETQRNKGNFPGRFSGRQFSNSRSEMNVSTLELGDSALYLCASSFLGFGETQYFGPGTRLLVL.

This clonotype has just a few counts. The rearrangement joins TRBV10-3 to TRBJ2-1; 8 bases match TRBD1. CDR1 is ENHRY and CDR2 is SYGVKD in the germline V gene. J was trimmed by 9 bases and V by 2 bases; bases with no gene match: 6. The CDR3 sequence is 14 residues long. The CDR3 nucleotides are TGTGCCATCAGTGAGGGGCAGGGGGCGATTGAGCAGTTCTTC. Amino acids: CAISEGQGAIEQFF.

This clonotype appeared many times. The chain is built from TRBV7-9 and TRBJ2-3; TRBD2 matches 7 bases. Germline-derived CDR1 and CDR2 are SEHNR and FQNEAQ (reference sequence). This CDR3 has 13 amino acids. Trimming took 5 bases from V and 6 from J; bases not matched to a gene: 5. The CDR3 region is CASSGGVSDTQYF. DNA of the CDR3: TGTGCCAGCAGCGGGGGGGTATCCGATACGCAGTATTTT.

This clonotype was observed at least ten times. The genes are TRBV7-9 and TRBJ2-3; 7 bases fit TRBD1. This CDR3 is built from 16 residues. Looked up from germline, CDR1 is SEHNR and CDR2 is FQNEAQ (reference sequence). The junction had 8 bases not matched to a gene; V was cut back by 2 bases and J by 3 bases. The CDR3 loop is CASSLLSGTDTDTQYF. CDR3 sequence (DNA): TGTGCCAGCAGCTTACTAAGTGGGACAGATACAGATACGCAGTATTTT. The full variable domain, in which reference TRBV7-9 and TRBJ2-3 provide the parts outside the CDR3, is DTGVSQNPRHKITKRGQNVTFRCDPISEHNRLYWYRQTLGQGPEFLTYFQNEAQLEKSRLLSDRFSAERPKGSFSTLEIQRTEQGDSAMYLCASSLLSGTDTDTQYFGPGTRLTVL.

This clonotype occurred many times. DNA of the CDR3: TGTGCCAGCAGCTTGGGCGGAAACTACGAGCAGTACTTC. Amino acids: CASSLGGNYEQYF. This chain joins TRBV5-5 and TRBJ2-7; D is unclear. The CDR3 length is 13 residues. The ends were cut back, 0 bases at V and 3 bases at J, with 7 bases in the middle. CDR1 and CDR2 from the germline V gene are SGHKS and YYEKEE (reference sequence).

Ten or more counts support this clonotype. This rearrangement joins TRBV5-1 to TRBJ1-1; D call uncertain. The CDR3 has 15 amino acids. From germline, CDR1 is SGHRS and CDR2 YFSETQ. Trimming removed 4 bases from V and 0 bases from J, with 13 bases in between. The CDR3 DNA follows: TGCGCCAGCAGCACACAAGGACGCATGAACACTGAAGCTTTCTTT. It yields the protein CASSTQGRMNTEAFF. The whole variable domain, remainder taken from reference TRBV5-1 and TRBJ1-1, is KAGVTQTPRYLIKTRGQQVTLSCSPISGHRSVSWYQQTPGQGLQFLFEYFSETQRNKGNFPGRFSGRQFSNSRSEMNVSTLELGDSALYLCASSTQGRMNTEAFFGQGTRLTVV.

Of note for this clonotype: The missing conserved phenylalanine or tryptophan at the end of this CDR3 makes a read error likely. The V call is TRBV10-3, the J call TRBJ1-2; TRBD1 matches at 7 bases. Germline CDR1 reads ENHRY; CDR2 reads SYGVKD. After removal of 4 bases from V and 5 bases from J, the junction contained 10 bases not matched to a gene. The CDR3 extends over 15 amino acids. The CDR3 DNA reads TGTGCCATCAGTGGTCGGCGGCAGGGGGGGTATGGCTACACCAAC. It specifies CAISGRRQGGYGYTN.

The sample holds a few counts of this clonotype. At one boundary the junction diverges from the germline segment, which might be a read error. This chain joins TRBV20-1 and TRBJ1-6, with 7 bases aligning to TRBD1. This CDR3 comprises 16 residues. Germline CDR1 and CDR2: DFQATT and SNEGSKA (reference sequence). The DNA for the CDR3 is TGCAGTGCTAAGGTCACAGGGGTGTCGTTCGGTTCACCCCTCAACTTT. It encodes CSAKVTGVSFGSPLNF.

This clonotype was seen ten or more times. The chain has TRBV5-5 and TRBJ1-1; TRBD1 might be the D (5 bases). The length of the CDR3 is 13 residues. The germline gives CDR1 SGHKS, CDR2 YYEKEE (reference sequence). Trimming took 4 bases from V and 3 from J, leaving 10 bases between them. The CDR3 DNA is TGTGCCAGCAGCATGACAGCCGACACTGAAGCTTTCTTT. Its translation is CASSMTADTEAFF.

This clonotype showed up many times. This chain connects TRBV11-2 to TRBJ2-2; D unresolved. The CDR3 length is 14 residues. Germline assignment: CDR1 SGHAT and CDR2 FQNNGV. With 5 bases removed from V and 7 bases from J, the gap between germline ends came to 14 bases. The CDR3 loop reads CASSAIPFNGELFF. The CDR3 DNA reads as TGTGCCAGCAGCGCTATCCCGTTCAACGGGGAGCTGTTTTTT. Filled out from reference TRBV11-2 and TRBJ2-2, the complete variable domain reads EAGVAQSPRYKIIEKRQSVAFWCNPISGHATLYWYQQILGQGPKLLIQFQNNGVVDDSQLPKDRFSAERLKGVDSTLKIQPAKLEDSAVYLCASSAIPFNGELFFGEGSRLTVL.